Listed below are T cell receptor beta chains from one sample, sequenced in a study of beta chain features in type 1 diabetes. Clones were read by immunoSEQ multiplex PCR, and TCRdb kept only the in-frame ones, dropping some. The sample lists roughly 150,000 clones, around 8.6% seen once, with approximately 0.54% in the top ten. Material for sequencing was central memory CD4+ T cells from blood. The receptors stem from a woman aged 18-30 years with type 1 diabetes. The conserved cysteine and the conserved F or W are not part of the CDR3 here.

CDR3 protein: SRDRLYGYT
J gene: TRBJ1-2
V gene: TRBV20-1

CDR3 protein: ASSSAGISSYEQY
J gene: TRBJ2-7
V gene: TRBV7-9

CDR3 protein: ASSQDTVPTEAF
J gene: TRBJ1-1
V gene: TRBV4-2

CDR3 protein: ASRGDLGGEQF
J gene: TRBJ2-1
V gene: TRBV19

CDR3 protein: ASSSGGFEQY
J gene: TRBJ2-7
V gene: TRBV27

CDR3 protein: ASSQAGTGRADTQY
J gene: TRBJ2-3
V gene: TRBV7-3

CDR3 protein: ASSQAGEGTSTDTQY
J gene: TRBJ2-3
V gene: TRBV4-2

CDR3 protein: ASRRTGWETQY
J gene: TRBJ2-5
V gene: TRBV11-3

CDR3 protein: AIREDISGANVLT
J gene: TRBJ2-6
V gene: TRBV10-3

CDR3 protein: ASSIPTGNEQY
J gene: TRBJ2-7
V gene: TRBV19

CDR3 protein: ASTGAVYHEQY
J gene: TRBJ2-7
V gene: TRBV28

CDR3 protein: ASSQDLPSGRAGGTGELF
J gene: TRBJ2-2
V gene: TRBV4-3

CDR3 protein: ASSPQGQMNTEAF
J gene: TRBJ1-1
V gene: TRBV5-1

CDR3 protein: ASSPPSLAGGRETQY
J gene: TRBJ2-5
V gene: TRBV18

CDR3 protein: ASSFSGLDGTGELF
J gene: TRBJ2-2
V gene: TRBV7-9

CDR3 protein: ASSMLKGYAGELF
J gene: TRBJ2-2
V gene: TRBV19

CDR3 protein: AISEISPGQGAETQY
J gene: TRBJ2-5
V gene: TRBV10-3

CDR3 protein: ASSSRRGYGYT
J gene: TRBJ1-2
V gene: TRBV7-2

CDR3 protein: ASTRHSEAF
J gene: TRBJ1-1
V gene: TRBV2

CDR3 protein: ASSTLAPPRNEQF
J gene: TRBJ2-1
V gene: TRBV19

CDR3 protein: ASSVGTSGANIQY
J gene: TRBJ2-4
V gene: TRBV9

CDR3 protein: ASQTPHQIPYEQY
J gene: TRBJ2-7
V gene: TRBV28

CDR3 protein: ASSTTGARTEAF
J gene: TRBJ1-1
V gene: TRBV19

CDR3 protein: AWSSTVGAF
J gene: TRBJ1-1
V gene: TRBV30

CDR3 protein: ASSSGGTGRYEQY
J gene: TRBJ2-7
V gene: TRBV5-4

CDR3 protein: ASSPLWDTQY
J gene: TRBJ2-3
V gene: TRBV7-2

CDR3 protein: ASSKKVGLGNTIY
J gene: TRBJ1-3
V gene: TRBV21-1

CDR3 protein: SVVAGGPYEQY
J gene: TRBJ2-7
V gene: TRBV29-1

CDR3 protein: ASSAPGGSYEQY
J gene: TRBJ2-7
V gene: TRBV7-2

CDR3 protein: ASSVSASPKDTQY
J gene: TRBJ2-3
V gene: TRBV9

CDR3 protein: ASQGASTQPQH
J gene: TRBJ1-5
V gene: TRBV25-1

CDR3 protein: ASSQYPAGAGGIPVEQY
J gene: TRBJ2-7
V gene: TRBV4-3

CDR3 protein: ASSPALDRGQY
J gene: TRBJ2-7
V gene: TRBV18

CDR3 protein: ASSPQSTEAF
J gene: TRBJ1-1
V gene: TRBV18

CDR3 protein: ASSLFLTATLYGYT
J gene: TRBJ1-2
V gene: TRBV28

CDR3 protein: ASSAPLAGSTDTQY
J gene: TRBJ2-3
V gene: TRBV25-1

CDR3 protein: ASSLNGGGAF
J gene: TRBJ1-1
V gene: TRBV28

CDR3 protein: ASSGERQETQY
J gene: TRBJ2-5
V gene: TRBV2